This TCR beta chain was obtained from a study of CD8 T cells in ankylosing spondylitis. Overall study results and limits: Disease-linked clones displayed a CD8+ phenotype and appeared relatively rarely in peripheral blood. Within ankylosing spondylitis blood, a TCR beta motif made up of several highly homologous variants appeared to be characteristic. Significant enrichment of disease-linked clones was reported in matched ankylosing spondylitis synovial fluid.

TCRdb reanalysed the 5' RACE reads using MiXCR and keeps one entry per CDR3 protein. The table has around 150,000 distinct CDR3 sequences, roughly a third seen once. Worth noting for this clonotype: Its cognate antigen is unknown.

The CDR3 is made up of 13 amino acids. Germline-derived CDR1 and CDR2 are GTSNPN and SVGIG (reference sequence). V lost 6 bases, J lost 11 bases, and 11 bases stayed unmatched. This sequence originates from a male donor with ankylosing spondylitis. What was sequenced was synovial fluid, either unsorted or a sorted T cell fraction (not recorded which). V gene TRBV30 combines with J gene TRBJ2-4; 9 bases align to TRBD1. CDR3 in amino acids: CACRGTGRKVQYF. As DNA, the CDR3 is TGTGCCTGCCGGGGGACAGGGAGAAAGGTTCAGTACTTC. Full variable domain (remainder filled in from reference TRBV30 and TRBJ2-4): SQTIHQWPATLVQPVGSPLSLECTVEGTSNPNLYWYRQAAGRGLQLLFYSVGIGQISSEVPQNLSASRPQDRQFILSSKKLLLSDSGFYLCACRGTGRKVQYFGAGTRLSVL.